The 5 T cell receptor beta chains presented below share a single source sample, sequenced in a study of cytomegalovirus exposure and HLA in healthy donors (dated by TCRdb to the late 2010s). Library prep was done by the immunoSEQ multiplex PCR assay. What TCRdb holds here is the immuneACCESS table cut down to in-frame rearrangements. Part of the clones is not present; checked against another copy, under half of the missing clones reflect an unresolved V gene, and the others are unexplained. In all, the sample holds under 250,000 clones, and about 86% of those were seen once. Approximately 2.5% of the sample lies in the top ten. The material sequenced was PBMCs. These receptors were collected from a man between 18 and 35 years old in good health and CMV-seronegative.

The chain links TRBV7-2 to TRBJ2-3; 7 bases agree with TRBD2. The ends lost 0 bases at V and 5 bases at J; junction bases unmatched: 5. Per the germline V gene, CDR1 is SGHTA and CDR2 is FQGNSA. The CDR3 has 15 residues. This CDR3 reads CASSLAMIAGDTQYF. Here the CDR3 DNA reads TGTGCCAGCAGCTTAGCGATGATAGCGGGAGATACGCAGTATTTT.

CDR3 DNA sequence: TGTGCCAGCAGCTGGATTACAGGGGACGTAGTAGGCTCCTACAATGAGCAGTTCTTC. This sequence encodes CASSWITGDVVGSYNEQFF. V gene TRBV7-2 combines with J gene TRBJ2-1; 7 positions match TRBD1. The CDR3 is 19 amino acids. With V trimmed by 4 bases and J by 0 bases, 15 bases remained unmatched. Germline V gives CDR1 SGHTA, CDR2 FQGNSA.

V is TRBV5-1 and J is TRBJ1-1, with D perhaps TRBD1 (5 bases). The germline V gene encodes CDR1 SGHRS and CDR2 YFSETQ. Trimming took off 6 bases at V and 4 bases at J, with 19 bases between the two ends. The CDR3 has 15 amino acids. The chain's CDR3 is CASKLGGYRSTEAFF. The CDR3, as DNA: TGCGCCAGCAAGCTTGGAGGGTACAGGAGCACTGAAGCTTTCTTT. Drawing the rest from reference TRBV5-1 and TRBJ1-1, the complete variable domain is KAGVTQTPRYLIKTRGQQVTLSCSPISGHRSVSWYQQTPGQGLQFLFEYFSETQRNKGNFPGRFSGRQFSNSRSEMNVSTLELGDSALYLCASKLGGYRSTEAFFGQGTRLTVV.

The rearrangement joins TRBV5-4 to TRBJ1-4; no reliable D call. Trimming took off 4 bases at V and 7 bases at J, with 11 bases between the two ends. Germline lookup yields CDR1 SGHNT and CDR2 YYREEE (reference sequence). This CDR3 has 13 residues. The CDR3 is CASSPEFGEKLFF. The CDR3 nucleotides are TGTGCCAGCAGCCCCGAGTTTGGTGAAAAACTGTTTTTT.

The rearrangement joins TRBV29-1 to TRBJ2-3; D possibly corresponds to TRBD1 (5 bases). Germline V CDR1 and CDR2: SQVTM, ANQGSEA. This CDR3 has 13 residues. V gave up 1 base and J gave up 4 bases, with 9 bases separating them. The CDR3 nucleotides are TGCAGCGTTGAAGGGGTAGGGGCAGATACGCAGTATTTT. As protein: CSVEGVGADTQYF.